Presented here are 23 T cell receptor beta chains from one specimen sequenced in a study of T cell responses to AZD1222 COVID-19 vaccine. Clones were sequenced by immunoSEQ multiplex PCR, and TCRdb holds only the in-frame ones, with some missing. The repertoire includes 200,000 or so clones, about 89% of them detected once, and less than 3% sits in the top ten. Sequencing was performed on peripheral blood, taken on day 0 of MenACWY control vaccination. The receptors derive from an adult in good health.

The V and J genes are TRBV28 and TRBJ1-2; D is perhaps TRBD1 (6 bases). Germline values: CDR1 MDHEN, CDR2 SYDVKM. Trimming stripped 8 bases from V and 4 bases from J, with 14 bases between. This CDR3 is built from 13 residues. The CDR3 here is CASQDRTSYGYTF. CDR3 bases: TGTGCCAGCCAGGACAGAACTAGCTATGGCTACACCTTC.

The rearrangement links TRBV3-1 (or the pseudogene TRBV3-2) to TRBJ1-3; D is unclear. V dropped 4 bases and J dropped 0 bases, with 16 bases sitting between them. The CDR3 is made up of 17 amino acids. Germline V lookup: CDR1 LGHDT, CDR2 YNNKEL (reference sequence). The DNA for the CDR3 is TGTGCCAGCAGCCCACTCCTGGGTAGGTCCTCTGGAAACACCATATATTTT. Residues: CASSPLLGRSSGNTIYF.

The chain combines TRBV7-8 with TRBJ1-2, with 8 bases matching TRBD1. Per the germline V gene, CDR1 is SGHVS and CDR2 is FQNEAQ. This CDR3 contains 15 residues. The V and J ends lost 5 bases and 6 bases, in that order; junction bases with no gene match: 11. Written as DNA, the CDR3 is TGTGCCAGCAGCCTCGGACAGGGAGAGGGGCATGGCTACACCTTC. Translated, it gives CASSLGQGEGHGYTF.

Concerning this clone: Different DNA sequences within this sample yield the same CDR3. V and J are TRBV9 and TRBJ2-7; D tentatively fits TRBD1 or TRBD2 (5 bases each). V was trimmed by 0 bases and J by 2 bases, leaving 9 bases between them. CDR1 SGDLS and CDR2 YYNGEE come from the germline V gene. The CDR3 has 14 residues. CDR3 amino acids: CASSVGPGPYEQYF. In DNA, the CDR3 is TGTGCCAGCAGCGTAGGTCCGGGGCCCTACGAGCAGTACTTC.

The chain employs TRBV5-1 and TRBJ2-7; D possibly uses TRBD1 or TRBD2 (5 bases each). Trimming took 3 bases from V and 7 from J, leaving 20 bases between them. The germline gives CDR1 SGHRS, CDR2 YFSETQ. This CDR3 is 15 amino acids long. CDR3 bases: TGCGCCAGCAGCTCCGTCCCCGGGACCTCTCGTGAGCAGTACTTC. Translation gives CASSSVPGTSREQYF.

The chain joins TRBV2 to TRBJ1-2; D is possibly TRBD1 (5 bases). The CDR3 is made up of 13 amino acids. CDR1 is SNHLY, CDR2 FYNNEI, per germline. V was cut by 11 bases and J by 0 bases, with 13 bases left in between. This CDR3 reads CASRAIANYGYTF. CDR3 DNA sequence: TGTGCCTCCAGGGCCATAGCTAACTATGGCTACACCTTC.

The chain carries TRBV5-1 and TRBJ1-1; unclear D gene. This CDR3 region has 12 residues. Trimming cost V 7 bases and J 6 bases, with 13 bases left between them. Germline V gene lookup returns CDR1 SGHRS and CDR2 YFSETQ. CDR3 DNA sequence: TGCGCCAGCCGAACCGGTGAGGCTGAAGCTTTCTTT. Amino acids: CASRTGEAEAFF.

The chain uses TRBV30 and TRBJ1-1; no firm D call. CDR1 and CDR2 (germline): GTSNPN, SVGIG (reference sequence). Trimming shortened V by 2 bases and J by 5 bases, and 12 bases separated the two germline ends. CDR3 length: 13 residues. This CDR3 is CAWSNAFTTEAFF. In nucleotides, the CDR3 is TGTGCCTGGAGTAACGCTTTTACAACTGAAGCTTTCTTT.

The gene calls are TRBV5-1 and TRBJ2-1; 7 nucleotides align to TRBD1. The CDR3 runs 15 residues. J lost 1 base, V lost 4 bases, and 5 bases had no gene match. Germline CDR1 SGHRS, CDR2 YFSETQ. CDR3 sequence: CASSRDRVSYNEQFF. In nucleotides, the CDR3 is TGCGCCAGCAGCCGAGACAGGGTTTCCTACAATGAGCAGTTCTTC.

The CDR3 here is CASRRQGSSPTEAFF. The CDR3 DNA follows: TGTGCCAGCAGGCGACAGGGGTCCAGCCCCACTGAAGCTTTCTTT. The chain carries TRBV6-5 and TRBJ1-1; 8 bases align to TRBD1. Germline-derived CDR1 and CDR2 are MNHEY and SVGAGI. V shed 6 bases and J 4 bases; nucleotides not matched to a gene: 10. This CDR3 is built from 15 residues.

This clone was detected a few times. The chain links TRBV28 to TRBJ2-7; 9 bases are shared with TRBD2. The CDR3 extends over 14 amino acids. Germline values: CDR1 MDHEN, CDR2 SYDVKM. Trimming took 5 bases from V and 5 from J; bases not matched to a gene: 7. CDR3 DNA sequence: TGTGCCAGCAGTCCATTAGCGGGGGCGGACGAGCAGTACTTC. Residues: CASSPLAGADEQYF.

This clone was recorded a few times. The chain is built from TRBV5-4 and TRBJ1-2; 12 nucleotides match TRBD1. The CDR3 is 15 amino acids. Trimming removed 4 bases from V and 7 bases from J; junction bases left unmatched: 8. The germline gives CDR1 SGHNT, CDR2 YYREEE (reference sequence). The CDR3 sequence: CASSPRVGQGAGYTF. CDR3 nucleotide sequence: TGTGCCAGCAGCCCTCGTGTGGGACAGGGGGCTGGCTACACCTTC. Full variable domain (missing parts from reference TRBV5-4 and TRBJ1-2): ETGVTQSPTHLIKTRGQQVTLRCSSQSGHNTVSWYQQALGQGPQFIFQYYREEENGRGNFPPRFSGLQFPNYSSELNVNALELDDSALYLCASSPRVGQGAGYTFGSGTRLTVV.

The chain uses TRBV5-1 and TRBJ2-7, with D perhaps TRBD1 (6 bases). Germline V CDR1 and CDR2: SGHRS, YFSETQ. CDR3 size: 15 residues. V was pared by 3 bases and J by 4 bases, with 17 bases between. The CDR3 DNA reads TGCGCCAGCAGCTCGGTAGGGGGTATTTCGTACGAGCAGTACTTC. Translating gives CASSSVGGISYEQYF.

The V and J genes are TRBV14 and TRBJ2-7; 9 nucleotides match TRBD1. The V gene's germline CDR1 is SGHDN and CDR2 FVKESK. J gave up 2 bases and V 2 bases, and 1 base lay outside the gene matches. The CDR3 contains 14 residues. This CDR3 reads CASSQRTGAYEQYF. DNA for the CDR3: TGTGCCAGCAGCCAACGGACAGGGGCCTACGAGCAGTACTTC.

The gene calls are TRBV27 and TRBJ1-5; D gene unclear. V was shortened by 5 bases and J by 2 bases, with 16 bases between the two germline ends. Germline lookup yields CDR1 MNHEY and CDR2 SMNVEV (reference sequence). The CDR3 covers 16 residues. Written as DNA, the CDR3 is TGTGCCAGCAGTCTAGGCGGAGAATGGGGCAATCAGCCCCAGCATTTT. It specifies CASSLGGEWGNQPQHF.

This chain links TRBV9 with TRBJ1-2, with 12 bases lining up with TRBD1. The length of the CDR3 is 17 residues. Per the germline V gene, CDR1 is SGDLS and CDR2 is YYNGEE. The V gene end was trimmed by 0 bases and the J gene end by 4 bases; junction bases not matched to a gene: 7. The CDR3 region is CASSVGGTGGYSYGYTF. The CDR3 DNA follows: TGTGCCAGCAGCGTAGGTGGGACAGGGGGCTACAGCTATGGCTACACCTTC.

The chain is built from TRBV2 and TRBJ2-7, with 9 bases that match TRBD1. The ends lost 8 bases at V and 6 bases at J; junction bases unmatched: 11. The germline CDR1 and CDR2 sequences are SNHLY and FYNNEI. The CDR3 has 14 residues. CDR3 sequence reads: CASLRDRAIGEQYF. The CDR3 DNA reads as TGTGCCAGCCTTAGGGACAGGGCGATCGGCGAGCAGTACTTC.

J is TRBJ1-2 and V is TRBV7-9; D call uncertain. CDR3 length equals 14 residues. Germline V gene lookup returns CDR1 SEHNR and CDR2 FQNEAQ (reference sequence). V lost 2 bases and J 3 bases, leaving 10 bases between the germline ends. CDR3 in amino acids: CASSLSLGHYGYTF. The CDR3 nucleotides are TGTGCCAGCAGCTTAAGTCTAGGCCACTATGGCTACACCTTC.

CDR3: CASSQDGSSTDTQYF. The CDR3 region has the DNA TGCGCCAGCAGCCAAGATGGGTCTAGCACAGATACGCAGTATTTT. The genes are TRBV4-1 and TRBJ2-3; D not certain. Trimming took off 0 bases at V and 0 bases at J, with 7 bases between the two ends. CDR1 is MGHRA, CDR2 YSYEKL, per germline. This CDR3 has 15 amino acids.

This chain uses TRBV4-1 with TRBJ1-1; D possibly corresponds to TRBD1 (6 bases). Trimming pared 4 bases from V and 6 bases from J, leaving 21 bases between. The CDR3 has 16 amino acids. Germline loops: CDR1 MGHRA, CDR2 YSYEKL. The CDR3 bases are TGCGCCAGCAGCCCCTGGGGGCGGGGGGCTAGGTCTGAAGCTTTCTTT. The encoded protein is CASSPWGRGARSEAFF.

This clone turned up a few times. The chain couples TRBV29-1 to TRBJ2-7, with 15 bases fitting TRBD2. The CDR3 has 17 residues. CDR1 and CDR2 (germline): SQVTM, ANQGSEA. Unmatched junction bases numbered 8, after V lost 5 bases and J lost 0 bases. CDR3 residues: CSVSGTSGGPSSYEQYF. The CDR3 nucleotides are TGCAGCGTTTCCGGGACTAGCGGGGGGCCGAGCTCCTACGAGCAGTACTTC.

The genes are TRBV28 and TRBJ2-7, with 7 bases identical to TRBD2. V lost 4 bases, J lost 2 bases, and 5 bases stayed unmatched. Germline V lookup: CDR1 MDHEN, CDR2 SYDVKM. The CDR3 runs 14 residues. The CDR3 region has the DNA TGTGCCAGCAGTTCCCTAGCGGAGGCCTACGAGCAGTACTTC. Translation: CASSSLAEAYEQYF.

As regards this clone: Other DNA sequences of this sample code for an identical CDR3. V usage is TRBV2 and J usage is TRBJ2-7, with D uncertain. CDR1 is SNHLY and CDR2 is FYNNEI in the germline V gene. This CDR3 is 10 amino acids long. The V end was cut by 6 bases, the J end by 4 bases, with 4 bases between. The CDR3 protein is CASRDYEQYF. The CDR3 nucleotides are TGTGCCAGCAGAGATTACGAGCAGTACTTC.